These T cell receptor beta chains were read from a single sample in a study of regulatory T cells in long-lasting Graves disease. Via MiXCR, TCRdb re-called the multiplex PCR reads, giving one row per CDR3 protein. The sample lists about 620,000 distinct CDR3 sequences; 15% to 20% were seen once. The same sample was also studied in work on T cells in Graves' hyperthyroidism and ophthalmopathy.

This material consisted of peripheral blood mononuclear cells (PBMCs), taken at new diagnosis, from a patient treated with antithyroid drugs. Every receptor here comes from a woman under 40 with Graves disease. CDR3s leave out the opening cysteine and the closing phenylalanine or tryptophan.

V | CDR3
TRBV6-4 | ASRTGRCGDREGTYEQY
TRBV11-1 | ASSLEPRTVAGAQY
TRBV28 | ASSTPTNTGELF
TRBV3-1 | ASSHTAGVQETQY
TRBV19 | ATRLRGTNEKLF
TRBV11-2 | ASSLAGSSISPLH
TRBV18 | ASSPGSRNEQF
TRBV11-2 | ASSLDSWQF
TRBV19 | ASSRVSGTNYGYT
TRBV3-1 | ASSHGQGGRPQH
TRBV28 | ASSAGDRKIYGYT
TRBV29-1 | SVHQDGYT
TRBV20-1 | SAKPSGRGPDTQY
TRBV11-2 | ASSLSGDYEQY
TRBV28 | ASSFGLGKDNEQF
TRBV6-4 | ASSYSRGGGPYEAF
TRBV7-9 | ANGGDPNTDTQY
TRBV7-6 | ASRTNRGTIY
TRBV6-1 | ASSRDRGRYNEQF
TRBV28 | ASSPQLYNEQF
TRBV4-2 | ASSQEGQGLTGELF
TRBV7-8 | ASSPLAGGGEQF
TRBV11-3 | ASSFKAITGGSNEKLF
TRBV10-2 | ASRGDRPAYEQY
TRBV7-9 | ASSPGQGPGYEQY
TRBV20-1 | SARDRRIQGTGANVLT
TRBV6-4 | ASSDTPGGADTQY